This record concerns one TCR beta chain sequence. Antigen unknown. The CDR3 covers 15 residues. CDR1 and CDR2 from the germline V gene are MRHNA and SNTAGT. TCRdb reanalyzed the 5' RACE reads, giving one entry per CDR3 protein sequence and no DNA. The listing records approximately 460,000 distinct CDR3 sequences. This sample stems from a study of T cells expressing NK-cell markers. Study-wide background: Sorted CD3+CD56-NKG2C+, CD3+CD56+NKG2C+ and CD3+CD56+NKG2C- T cells supplied the TCR beta repertoires. Study conclusions and caveats: In several donors, these clonotypes also led the CD3+CD56-NKG2C+ fraction.

Material for sequencing was blood T cells: a sorted CD56 or NKG2C T cell subset, CD4+ or CD8+ T cells, or bulk PBMC T cells (not recorded which). The TCR sequence derives from a woman between 18 and 69 years old in good health. The chain links TRBV6-4 to TRBJ2-7; the TRBD2 assignment by TCRdb is unverifiable without DNA. The chain's CDR3 is CASSDSTLAGFDQYF.